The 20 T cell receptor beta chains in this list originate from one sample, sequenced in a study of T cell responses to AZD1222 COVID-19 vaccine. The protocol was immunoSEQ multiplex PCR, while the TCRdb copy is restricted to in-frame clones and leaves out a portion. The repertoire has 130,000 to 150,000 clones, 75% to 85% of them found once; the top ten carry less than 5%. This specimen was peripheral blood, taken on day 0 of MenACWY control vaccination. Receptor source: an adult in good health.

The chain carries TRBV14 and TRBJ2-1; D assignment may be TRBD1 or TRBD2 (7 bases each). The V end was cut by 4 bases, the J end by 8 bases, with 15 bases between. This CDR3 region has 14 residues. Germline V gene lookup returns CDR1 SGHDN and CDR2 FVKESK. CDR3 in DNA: TGTGCCAGCAGCCTATGGGAGGGGGCCGATGAGCAGTTCTTC. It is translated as CASSLWEGADEQFF.

As DNA, the CDR3 is TGCGCCAGCAGCCCGGAGCGGGAGACCCAGTACTTC. Amino acid sequence: CASSPERETQYF. V is TRBV5-1 and J is TRBJ2-5; D might be TRBD2 (5 bases). The germline gives CDR1 SGHRS, CDR2 YFSETQ. V was trimmed by 4 bases and J by 5 bases, leaving 9 bases between them. This CDR3 is built from 12 residues.

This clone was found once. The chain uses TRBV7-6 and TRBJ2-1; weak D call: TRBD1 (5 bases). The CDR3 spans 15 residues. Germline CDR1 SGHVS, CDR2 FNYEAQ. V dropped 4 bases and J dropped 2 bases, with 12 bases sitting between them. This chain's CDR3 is CASSSDSDTYNEQFF. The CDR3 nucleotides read TGTGCCAGCAGCTCTGACTCGGACACCTACAATGAGCAGTTCTTC. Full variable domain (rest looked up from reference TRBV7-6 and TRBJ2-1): GAGVSQSPRYKVTKRGQDVALRCDPISGHVSLYWYRQALGQGPEFLTYFNYEAQQDKSGLPNDRFSAERPEGSISTLTIQRTEQRDSAMYRCASSSDSDTYNEQFFGPGTRLTVL.

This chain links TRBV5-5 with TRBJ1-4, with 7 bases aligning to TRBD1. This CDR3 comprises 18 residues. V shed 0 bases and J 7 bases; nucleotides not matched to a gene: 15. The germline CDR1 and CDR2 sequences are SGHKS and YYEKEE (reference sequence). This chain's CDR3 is CASSLDGQGDGIGEKLFF. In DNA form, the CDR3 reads TGTGCCAGCAGCTTGGATGGCCAGGGGGACGGCATCGGTGAAAAACTGTTTTTT.

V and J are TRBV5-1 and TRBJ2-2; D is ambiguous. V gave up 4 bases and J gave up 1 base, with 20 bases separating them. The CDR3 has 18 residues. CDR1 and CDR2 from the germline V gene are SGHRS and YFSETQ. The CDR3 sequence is CASSLHDLLHENTGELFF. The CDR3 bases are TGCGCCAGCAGCCTACACGACCTATTACACGAGAACACCGGGGAGCTGTTTTTT.

As DNA, the CDR3 is TGTGCCAGCAGCTTGGGGAACGAGGGGCCCTTTCTGAGCTCCTACAATGAGCAGTTCTTC. This codes for CASSLGNEGPFLSSYNEQFF. The chain joins TRBV5-5 to TRBJ2-1; D possibly uses TRBD1 or TRBD2 (5 bases each). Trimming removed 0 bases at V and 0 bases at J, with 22 bases between. The germline V gene has CDR1 SGHKS and CDR2 YYEKEE (reference sequence). The CDR3 is 20 residues long.

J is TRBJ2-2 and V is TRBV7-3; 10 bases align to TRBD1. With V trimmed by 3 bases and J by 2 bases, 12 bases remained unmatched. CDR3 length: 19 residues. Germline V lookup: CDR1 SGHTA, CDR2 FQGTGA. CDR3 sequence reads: CASSFRPPGQGFNTGELFF. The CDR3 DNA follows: TGTGCCAGCAGCTTTCGTCCTCCGGGACAGGGGTTCAACACCGGGGAGCTGTTTTTT.

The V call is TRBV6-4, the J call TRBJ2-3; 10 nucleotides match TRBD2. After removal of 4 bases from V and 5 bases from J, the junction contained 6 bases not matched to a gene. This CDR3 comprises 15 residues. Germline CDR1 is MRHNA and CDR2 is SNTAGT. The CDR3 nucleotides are TGTGCCAGCAGTGGCACTAGCGGGGCGGGAGATACGCAGTATTTT. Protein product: CASSGTSGAGDTQYF.

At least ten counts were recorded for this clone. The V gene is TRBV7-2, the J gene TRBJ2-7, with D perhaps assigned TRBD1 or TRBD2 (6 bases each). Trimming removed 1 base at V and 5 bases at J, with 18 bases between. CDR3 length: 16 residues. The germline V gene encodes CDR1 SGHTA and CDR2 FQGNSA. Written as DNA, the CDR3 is TGTGCCAGCAGCTTAGACCCTGGAGGGGGATCGGACGAGCAGTACTTC. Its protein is CASSLDPGGGSDEQYF.

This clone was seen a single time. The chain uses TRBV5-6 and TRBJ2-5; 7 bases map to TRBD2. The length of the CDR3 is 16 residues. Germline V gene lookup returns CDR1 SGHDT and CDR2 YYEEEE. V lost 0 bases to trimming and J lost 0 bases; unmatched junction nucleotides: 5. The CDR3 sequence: CASSLVWGGHQETQYF. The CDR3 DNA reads TGTGCCAGCAGCTTGGTTTGGGGGGGTCACCAAGAGACCCAGTACTTC.

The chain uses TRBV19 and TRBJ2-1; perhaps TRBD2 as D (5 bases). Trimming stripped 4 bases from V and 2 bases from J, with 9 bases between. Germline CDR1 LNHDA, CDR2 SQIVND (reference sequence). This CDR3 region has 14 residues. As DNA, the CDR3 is TGTGCCAGTAGTACTAGCCGGCCCTACAATGAGCAGTTCTTC. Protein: CASSTSRPYNEQFF. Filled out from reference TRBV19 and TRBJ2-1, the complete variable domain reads DGGITQSPKYLFRKEGQNVTLSCEQNLNHDAMYWYRQDPGQGLRLIYYSQIVNDFQKGDIAEGYSVSREKKESFPLTVTSAQKNPTAFYLCASSTSRPYNEQFFGPGTRLTVL.

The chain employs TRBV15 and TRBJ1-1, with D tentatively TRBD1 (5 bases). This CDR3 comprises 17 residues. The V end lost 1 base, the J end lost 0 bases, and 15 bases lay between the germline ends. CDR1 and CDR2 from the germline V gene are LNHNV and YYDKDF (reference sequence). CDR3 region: CATSRVRGLNMNTEAFF. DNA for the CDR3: TGTGCCACCAGCAGAGTGCGGGGACTTAACATGAACACTGAAGCTTTCTTT.

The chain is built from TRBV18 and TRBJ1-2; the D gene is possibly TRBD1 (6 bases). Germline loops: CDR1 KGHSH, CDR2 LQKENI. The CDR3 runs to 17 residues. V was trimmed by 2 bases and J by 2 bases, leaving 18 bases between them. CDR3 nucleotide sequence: TGTGCCAGCTCACCAACATCGACAGGAGGGACAAACTATGGCTACACCTTC. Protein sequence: CASSPTSTGGTNYGYTF.

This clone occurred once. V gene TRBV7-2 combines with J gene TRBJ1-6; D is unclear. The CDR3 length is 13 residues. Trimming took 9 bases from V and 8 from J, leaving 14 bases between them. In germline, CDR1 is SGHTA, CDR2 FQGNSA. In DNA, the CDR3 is TGTGCCAGTCACCCTGGGTGGGATTCACCCCTCCACTTT. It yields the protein CASHPGWDSPLHF.

CDR3 region: CASSNVGMRYNEQFF. The CDR3, as DNA: TGTGCCAGCAGCAACGTGGGTATGAGGTACAATGAGCAGTTCTTC. The J gene is TRBJ2-1, the V gene TRBV7-2; D not resolved. V dropped 5 bases and J dropped 4 bases, with 15 bases sitting between them. Germline V gene lookup returns CDR1 SGHTA and CDR2 FQGNSA. The CDR3 runs to 15 residues. Combining the CDR3 with reference TRBV7-2 and TRBJ2-1 gives the whole variable domain GAGVSQSPSNKVTEKGKDVELRCDPISGHTALYWYRQSLGQGLEFLIYFQGNSAPDKSGLPSDRFSAERTGGSVSTLTIQRTQQEDSAVYLCASSNVGMRYNEQFFGPGTRLTVL.

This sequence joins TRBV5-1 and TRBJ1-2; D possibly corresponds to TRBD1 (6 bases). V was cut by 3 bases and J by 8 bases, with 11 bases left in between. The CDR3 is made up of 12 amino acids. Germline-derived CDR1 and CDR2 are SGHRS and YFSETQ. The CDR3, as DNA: TGCGCCAGCAGCTCAGGGGTTCACGGCTACACCTTC. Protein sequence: CASSSGVHGYTF.

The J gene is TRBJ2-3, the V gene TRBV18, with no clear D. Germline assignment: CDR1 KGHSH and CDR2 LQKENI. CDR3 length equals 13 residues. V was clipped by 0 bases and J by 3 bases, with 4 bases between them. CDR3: CASSPPVTDTQYF. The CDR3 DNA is TGTGCCAGCTCACCACCGGTGACAGATACGCAGTATTTT.

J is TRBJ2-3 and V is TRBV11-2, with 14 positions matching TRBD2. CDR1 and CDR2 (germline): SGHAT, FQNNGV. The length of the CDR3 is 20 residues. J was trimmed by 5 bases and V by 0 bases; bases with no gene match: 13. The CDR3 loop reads CASSLEPSRLAGGPGDTQYF. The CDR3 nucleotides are TGTGCCAGCAGCTTAGAACCATCTAGACTAGCGGGGGGGCCAGGAGATACGCAGTATTTT. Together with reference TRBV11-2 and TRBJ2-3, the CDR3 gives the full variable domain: EAGVAQSPRYKIIEKRQSVAFWCNPISGHATLYWYQQILGQGPKLLIQFQNNGVVDDSQLPKDRFSAERLKGVDSTLKIQPAKLEDSAVYLCASSLEPSRLAGGPGDTQYFGPGTRLTVL.

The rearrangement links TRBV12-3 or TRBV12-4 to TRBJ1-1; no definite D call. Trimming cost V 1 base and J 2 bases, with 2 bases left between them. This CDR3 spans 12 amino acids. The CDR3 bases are TGTGCCAGCAGTTTAGGAAACACTGAAGCTTTCTTT. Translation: CASSLGNTEAFF.

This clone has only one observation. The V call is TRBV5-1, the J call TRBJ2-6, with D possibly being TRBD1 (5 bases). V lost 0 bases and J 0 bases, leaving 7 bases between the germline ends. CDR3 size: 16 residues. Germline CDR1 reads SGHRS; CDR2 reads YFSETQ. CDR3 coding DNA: TGCGCCAGCAGCTTGGAGGGGCGCTCTGGGGCCAACGTCCTGACTTTC. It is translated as CASSLEGRSGANVLTF. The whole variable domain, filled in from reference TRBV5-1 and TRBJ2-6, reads KAGVTQTPRYLIKTRGQQVTLSCSPISGHRSVSWYQQTPGQGLQFLFEYFSETQRNKGNFPGRFSGRQFSNSRSEMNVSTLELGDSALYLCASSLEGRSGANVLTFGAGSRLTVL.